This TCR beta chain derives from a study of T-cell reconstitution after alpha-beta-depleted transplantation in children. Germline lookup yields CDR1 SGHTA and CDR2 FQGTGA. The V end lost 3 bases, the J end lost 3 bases, and 11 bases lay between the germline ends. This CDR3 is 14 amino acids long. This clonotype occurred many times. For TCRbeta, the library was prepared with unique molecular identifiers. Each CDR3 protein gets one entry after TCRdb re-called the PCR reads with MiXCR. The sample contains hundreds of thousands of distinct CDR3 sequences, approximately 8% of which appear only once. The specimen comprised PBMCs, mostly from graft donor cells, sampled 180 days after TCRalphabeta/CD19-depleted stem cell transplant. This rearrangement joins TRBV7-3 to TRBJ1-1, with D hard to call. The source of this sequence is a male patient younger than 18 who had a stem cell transplant for acute lymphoblastic leukemia, so the T cells may come from the graft donor. CDR3 protein: CASSFGRRDTEAFF. The CDR3 bases are TGTGCCAGCAGCTTTGGCAGGCGGGACACTGAAGCTTTCTTT.